This record covers a single TCR beta chain. The sample is drawn from a study of T cells in Graves' hyperthyroidism and ophthalmopathy. Amplification of TCR beta CDR3 regions used RNA as the template. HTBI primers were used for first-round RT-PCR of the TCR CDR3. TCRdb called the multiplex PCR reads again in MiXCR, with one record for every CDR3 protein. The sample holds 500,000 to 700,000 distinct CDR3 sequences; over 15% are singletons and the top ten take 15% to 20%. With a duration under 2 months, the hyperthyroidism was newly diagnosed in patients aged 18 to 65. The study based diagnoses on clinical symptoms, serum thyroxine and TRAb, thyroid ultrasound and orbital computed tomography. V shed 1 base and J shed 1 base, with 17 bases lying between them. The CDR3 consists of 18 residues. CDR1 is MGHRA, CDR2 YSYEKL, per germline.

The rearrangement uses TRBV4-1 and TRBJ1-5; no clear D. The sequence was collected from a woman younger than 30 with Graves' hyperthyroidism. Material: blood. CDR3 sequence (DNA): TGCGCCAGCAGCCAAGTATACCCGAATCGGTACAGCAATCAGCCCCAGCATTTT. Protein: CASSQVYPNRYSNQPQHF.